This T cell receptor (beta chain) was sequenced during a study of T cells in localized non-small cell lung cancer. General study points: Analysis by sequencing included only one tumor region, so heterogeneity remains possible. Highest T cell clonality was seen in uninvolved adjacent lung, surpassing that measured in tumor. Detection in adjacent lung was observed for a median around 55 of the top 100 tumor clones. Longer overall survival accompanied higher blood T cell density.

Of note for this clone: Antigen unknown.

The CDR3 contains 16 residues. Germline CDR1 is SGHTA and CDR2 is FQGNSA. V lost 5 bases and J lost 2; bases outside the gene matches: 9. Clones were sequenced by immunoSEQ multiplex PCR, and TCRdb holds only the in-frame ones, with some missing. The table records 70,000 or so clones, approximately 84% of them present only once. This chain joins TRBV7-2 and TRBJ2-3; 8 nucleotides align to TRBD1. The source material was peripheral blood, sampled before any cancer treatment. The TCR was taken from a female donor aged 60 or older with stage I lung adenocarcinoma. The CDR3 loop is CASSLGLGQVTDTQYF. The CDR3 nucleotides are TGTGCCAGCAGCCTAGGTCTGGGACAGGTCACAGATACGCAGTATTTT.